What follows describes a single TCR beta chain. CDR1 is SNHLY, CDR2 FYNNEI, per germline. There are 13 residues in the CDR3. V was shortened by 4 bases and J by 2 bases, with 9 bases between the two germline ends. This sample stems from a study of T cell changes during pregnancy in multiple sclerosis. Clones were read by immunoSEQ multiplex PCR, and TCRdb kept only the in-frame ones, dropping some. Of approximately 60,000 clones in the sample, around 87% are singletons; the top ten hold about 5.2%. This sequence joins TRBV2 and TRBJ2-7; either TRBD1 or TRBD2 may supply D (5 bases each). This TCR was sampled from a human donor whose cells served as feeder cells for cultures in a pregnancy study. The sequenced material came from peripheral blood from another person, used as feeder cells. This chain's CDR3 is CASSVGAPYEQYF. The CDR3 DNA is TGTGCCAGCAGTGTCGGGGCCCCCTACGAGCAGTACTTC.